A single sample gave rise to the 20 T cell receptor beta chains below, sequenced in a study of T cells in Graves' hyperthyroidism and ophthalmopathy (dated by TCRdb to the late 2010s). The library came from multiplex PCR. The listed sequencing device is Illumina HiSeq 2000. The TCR beta CDR3 regions were amplified from RNA transcripts. The first round of RT-PCR for the TCR CDR3 was performed with the HTBI primer set and the Qiagen OneStep RT-PCR kit. TCRdb itself trimmed the public reads at Q25 with fastp, ran MiXCR and retained productive beta chains. All rows with the same CDR3 protein become a single entry with the most common DNA and genes. Here the sample has 350,000 to 400,000 distinct CDR3 sequences; 18% occur a single time. The top ten clones comprise around two fifths of the sample. The sample comprised blood. These receptor sequences come from a man between 18 and 29 years old with Graves' ophthalmopathy.

The chain uses TRBV6-2 or TRBV6-3 and TRBJ1-4; D unclear. V was cut by 0 bases and J by 8 bases, with 10 bases left in between. The germline CDR1 and CDR2 sequences are MNHEY and SVGEGT. The CDR3 consists of 14 residues. The CDR3 sequence: CASSYSSEAEKLFF. DNA of the CDR3: TGTGCCAGCAGTTACTCTAGCGAAGCGGAAAAACTGTTTTTT.

This chain links TRBV7-2 with TRBJ2-7; D not resolved. CDR1 is SGHTA, CDR2 FQGNSA, per germline. This CDR3 is 11 amino acids long. The V gene lost 5 bases and the J gene lost 6 bases, with 8 bases spanning the gap. The DNA of the CDR3 is TGTGCCAGCAGCCTGTTCCTCGAGCAGTACTTC. It codes for CASSLFLEQYF.

Concerning this clonotype itself: A much bigger clone sits one base away, suggesting this may be a read error. Since the CDR3 does not end with the conserved phenylalanine or tryptophan, this likely comes from a read error. This rearrangement joins TRBV2 to TRBJ1-6; D is unresolved. Trimming took off 2 bases at V and 11 bases at J, with 10 bases between the two ends. Germline V gene lookup returns CDR1 SNHLY and CDR2 FYNNEI. This CDR3 spans 13 amino acids. The CDR3 loop is CASSERLFTPLHL. The CDR3 DNA follows: TGTGCCAGCAGTGAACGACTCTTTACACCCCTCCACCTT.

This clonotype was observed at least ten times. This chain links TRBV6-1 with TRBJ1-5, with D unresolved. Trimming left V 5 bases short and J 5 bases short, with 19 bases between. The CDR3 length is 16 residues. The germline CDR1 and CDR2 sequences are MNHNS and SASEGT. CDR3 DNA: TGTGCCAGCAGTCCCTTTCTCCCCGATGGGGATCAGCCCCAGCATTTT. Translation gives CASSPFLPDGDQPQHF.

This clonotype was seen a few times. V usage is TRBV5-5 and J usage is TRBJ1-2; D gene ambiguous. Germline V gives CDR1 SGHKS, CDR2 YYEKEE (reference sequence). CDR3 length: 12 residues. V was cut by 4 bases and J by 3 bases, with 7 bases left in between. CDR3 loop: CASSREDYGYTF. Here the CDR3 DNA reads TGTGCCAGCAGCCGGGAAGACTATGGCTACACCTTC.

This clonotype showed up many times. The chain has TRBV12-3 or TRBV12-4 and TRBJ2-5; the D is unclear. V was clipped by 4 bases and J by 2 bases, with 5 bases between them. The CDR3 covers 12 residues. The DNA of the CDR3 is TGTGCCAGCAGTTACCCTCAAGAGACCCAGTACTTC. Translation: CASSYPQETQYF.

The V and J genes are TRBV20-1 and TRBJ2-1, with TRBD2 identical over 14 bases. V lost 6 bases to trimming and J lost 0 bases; unmatched junction nucleotides: 7. Germline V gene sequence: CDR1 DFQATT, CDR2 SNEGSKA (reference sequence). The CDR3 runs 17 residues. The CDR3 is CSAPGLAGGFSYNEQFF. For the CDR3, the DNA is TGCAGTGCCCCCGGACTAGCGGGGGGCTTCTCCTACAATGAGCAGTTCTTC.

The CDR3 DNA is TGTGCCAGCAGTGAGTCGGGGGACACTGAAGCTTTCTTT. It encodes CASSESGDTEAFF. The chain employs TRBV6-1 and TRBJ1-1; the D gene is possibly TRBD1 (5 bases). CDR3 length: 13 residues. The V end was cut by 3 bases, the J end by 3 bases, with 8 bases between. The germline V gene has CDR1 MNHNS and CDR2 SASEGT.

Only a few counts were recorded for this clonotype. The gene calls are TRBV5-1 and TRBJ1-4; possibly TRBD1 for D (5 bases). The germline V gene has CDR1 SGHRS and CDR2 YFSETQ. CDR3 length equals 14 residues. The V and J ends lost 0 bases and 5 bases respectively, with 8 bases between them. The CDR3 region is CASSLAGQNEKLFF. The CDR3 DNA reads TGCGCCAGCAGCTTGGCGGGGCAGAATGAAAAACTGTTTTTT.

CDR3 in DNA: TGTGCCAGCAGTGAAAGTAGGGTACGCGAAAAACTGTTTTTT. Translated: CASSESRVREKLFF. The chain has TRBV6-1 and TRBJ1-4; D uncertain. Per the germline V gene, CDR1 is MNHNS and CDR2 is SASEGT. This CDR3 is 14 amino acids long. Trimming cost V 2 bases and J 8 bases, with 12 bases left between them.

This chain links TRBV6-2 or TRBV6-3 with TRBJ1-6; 7 positions agree with TRBD1. The CDR3 loop spans 15 amino acids. Germline V gives CDR1 MNHEY, CDR2 SVGEGT. Trimming took 2 bases from V and 7 from J; bases not matched to a gene: 5. The CDR3 sequence is CASSYGGTVNSPLHF. The CDR3 coding sequence is TGTGCCAGCAGTTACGGGGGGACAGTCAATTCACCCCTCCACTTT.

This sequence joins TRBV19 and TRBJ2-7; D remains ambiguous. V was shortened by 4 bases and J by 2 bases, with 9 bases between the two germline ends. Looked up from germline, CDR1 is LNHDA and CDR2 is SQIVND (reference sequence). This CDR3 has 13 amino acids. This CDR3 is CASSKENTYEQYF. CDR3 in DNA: TGTGCCAGTAGTAAGGAAAACACCTACGAGCAGTACTTC.

The chain recombines TRBV19 with TRBJ1-5; TRBD1 matches at 7 bases. V shed 3 bases and J 5 bases; nucleotides not matched to a gene: 7. Germline loops: CDR1 LNHDA, CDR2 SQIVND (reference sequence). The CDR3 contains 15 residues. CDR3 in amino acids: CASSITDRAHQPQHF. The CDR3 nucleotides are TGTGCCAGTAGTATTACCGACAGGGCACATCAGCCCCAGCATTTT.

This sequence joins TRBV11-2 and TRBJ1-2; D might be TRBD1 (6 bases). The CDR3 is made up of 15 amino acids. Deletions cut 1 base from V and 4 bases from J, with 13 bases between. Germline V gives CDR1 SGHAT, CDR2 FQNNGV. DNA for the CDR3: TGTGCCAGCAGCTTAGCGGGGGCTAGTAGCTATGGCTACACCTTC. Protein product: CASSLAGASSYGYTF.

This clonotype was counted ten times or more. The chain uses TRBV7-9 and TRBJ2-2; 7 bases are shared with TRBD1. There are 17 residues in the CDR3. Unmatched junction bases numbered 13, after V lost 5 bases and J lost 4 bases. The germline CDR1 and CDR2 sequences are SEHNR and FQNEAQ (reference sequence). CDR3 protein: CASSAARGLVGTGELFF. DNA for the CDR3: TGTGCCAGCAGCGCCGCTAGGGGGCTCGTCGGCACCGGGGAGCTGTTTTTT.

This clonotype was found a few times. The chain is built from TRBV3-1 and TRBJ2-6; 7 bases fit TRBD1. The J segment lost 0 bases and the V segment lost 5 bases, leaving 7 bases of the junction unmatched. Germline V gene sequence: CDR1 LGHDT, CDR2 YNNKEL (reference sequence). CDR3 length: 17 amino acids. The CDR3 is CASSDVGQISGANVLTF. CDR3 coding DNA: TGTGCCAGCAGCGATGTGGGACAGATCTCTGGGGCCAACGTCCTGACTTTC.

In regard to this clonotype: A read error is possible here, since a much larger clone lies one base away. The chain employs TRBV7-9 and TRBJ1-4; 11 nucleotides agree with TRBD1. The CDR3 runs to 15 residues. Germline V gives CDR1 SEHNR, CDR2 FQNEAQ (reference sequence). Losses at the gene ends were 3 bases for V and 7 bases for J; bases not matched to a gene: 4. The CDR3 here is CASSFWTGGVEKLFF. The CDR3 DNA sequence: TGTGCCAGCAGCTTCTGGACAGGGGGCGTTGAAAAACTGTTTTTT.

In this sample, this clonotype turned up a few times. The chain joins TRBV14 to TRBJ2-3; D is perhaps TRBD2 (6 bases). The germline CDR1 and CDR2 sequences are SGHDN and FVKESK. This CDR3 has 15 residues. Trimming stripped 4 bases from V and 1 base from J, with 12 bases between. The DNA of the CDR3 is TGTGCCAGCAGCCGGGGAGCGGGCCGCACAGATACGCAGTATTTT. Its translation is CASSRGAGRTDTQYF.

This clonotype showed up many times. V is TRBV2 and J is TRBJ1-2; D is unclear. The CDR3 extends over 12 amino acids. Germline V CDR1 and CDR2: SNHLY, FYNNEI. Between the trimmed V and J ends, which lost 8 bases and 8 bases, there was a span of 15 bases. The CDR3 DNA follows: TGTGCCAGCGGTATAGAGTATATGGGCTACACCTTC. As protein: CASGIEYMGYTF.

This clonotype was counted only a few times. The chain joins TRBV24-1 to TRBJ2-1; weak D call: TRBD2 (6 bases). Between the trimmed V and J ends, which lost 0 bases and 11 bases, there was a span of 25 bases. CDR1 KGHDR and CDR2 SFDVKD come from the germline V gene. This CDR3 has 18 amino acids. This CDR3 is CATSDLRVWVSGGAKQFF. CDR3 coding DNA: TGTGCCACCAGTGATTTGCGCGTCTGGGTCTCTGGCGGGGCCAAGCAGTTCTTC.